A single sample is the source of the 3 T cell receptor beta chains below, sequenced in a study of tumor-infiltrating lymphocytes in primary liver carcinoma. Making TCR beta cDNA involved approximately 0.5 ug total RNA and a constant-region primer. Investigators got TCR beta libraries out of three nested multiplex PCR rounds, done with slightly modified ARM-PCR. TRBV1-TRBV30 forward primers paired with a C-beta reverse primer drove the first two PCR rounds, around 10 cycles each. One entry per CDR3 protein results from TCRdb running MiXCR on the multiplex PCR reads. The sample contains approximately 320,000 distinct CDR3 sequences, approximately 54% of which appear only once. They got blood RNA out of unsorted whole blood and also pulled out germline DNA. Sequenced input: peripheral blood. All receptors derive from a woman under 40 with primary liver carcinoma and hepatitis B virus infection.

A single count supports this clonotype. This may be a read error: a much more frequent sequence differs by one nucleotide. This CDR3 reads CASQGRLQGEYGYTF. The CDR3 nucleotides are TGTGCCAGCCAAGGTCGATTGCAGGGGGAGTATGGCTACACCTTC. This chain joins TRBV6-5 and TRBJ1-2; TRBD1 matches 7 bases. Germline V gene data show CDR1 as MNHEY and CDR2 as SVGAGI. This CDR3 contains 15 residues. The V gene end was trimmed by 8 bases and the J gene end by 5 bases; junction bases not matched to a gene: 14.

This clonotype was found a few times. V is TRBV10-3 and J is TRBJ2-1; TRBD2 matches 7 bases. J lost 8 bases, V lost 2 bases, and 3 bases had no gene match. Germline V lookup: CDR1 ENHRY, CDR2 SYGVKD. The CDR3 contains 13 residues. As DNA, the CDR3 is TGTGCCATCAGTGAGCCTGGGGGGGATGAGCAGTTCTTC. It specifies CAISEPGGDEQFF.

Comments on this clonotype: This clone may be a read error of a much larger clone one base away. The CDR3 nucleotides read TGCGCCAGCAGCCAAGTGACAGCGGGAAGGTCCGGGAAGCTGTTTTTT. Protein: CASSQVTAGRSGKLFF. J is TRBJ2-2 and V is TRBV4-1; 7 bases map to TRBD2. The CDR3 length is 16 residues. Germline V gene sequence: CDR1 MGHRA, CDR2 YSYEKL.